By its share, the clone carrying this T cell receptor beta chain is medium-sized. The sample belongs to a study of spatial heterogeneity in lung cancer. Study at large: Sequences of the beta chain were consistently detected in greater numbers than alpha-chain sequences.

TCRdb re-derived calls from the 5' RACE reads in MiXCR, one entry per CDR3 protein. The sample has fewer than 8,000 distinct CDR3 sequences; 15% to 20% are singletons. Time point here: sample taken at primary tumor resection. No cell sorting; template was whole RNA from tumor, lung tissue or PBMC. Sequencing was performed on PBMCs, taken at surgery. The clonotype was recovered from a female donor with early-stage non-small cell lung cancer.

The CDR3 coding sequence is TGTGCCAGCAGCTTGGCGGGGGGGCCCCAGCATGAGCAGTTCTTC. Translating gives CASSLAGGPQHEQFF. The rearrangement links TRBV7-2 to TRBJ2-1; 9 nucleotides align to TRBD2. The germline gives CDR1 SGHTA, CDR2 FQGNSA. Losses at the gene ends were 3 bases for V and 8 bases for J; bases not matched to a gene: 8. The CDR3 has 15 residues.